This T cell receptor (beta chain) was sequenced for a study of shared clonotypes between healthy human individuals. The table came from immunoSEQ multiplex PCR; TCRdb's copy has only in-frame clones and leaves some out. The table lists 2 million to 3 million clones, approximately 94% of them singletons. Details on this clone: Other DNA sequences in the sample encode the same CDR3.

Trimming removed 2 bases from V and 0 bases from J, with 8 bases in between. This CDR3 region has 16 residues. Germline V gene sequence: CDR1 MNHEY, CDR2 SVGAGI. Material: naive CD4+ T cells from PBMCs. The subset here: CD45RA+ positively selected. This chain connects TRBV6-5 to TRBJ2-6; D remains unclear. This clonotype was sampled from a man aged 18 to 29 in good health. Some clones in this sample may be carry-over from other donors' samples. CDR3 sequence: CASSYRQTSGANVLTF. The CDR3 DNA reads TGTGCCAGCAGTTACAGGCAGACCTCTGGGGCCAACGTCCTGACTTTC.